These 25 T cell receptor beta chains came from one sample sequenced in a study of T cells in localized non-small cell lung cancer. The assay was immunoSEQ multiplex PCR, and TCRdb's table has in-frame clones only and misses some. The sample includes around 28,000 clones, 94% of them seen just once. Here the sequenced sample was peripheral blood, taken before any cancer treatment. These receptors all come from a woman aged 35 to 75 with stage I lung adenocarcinoma.

J is TRBJ2-3 and V is TRBV10-3; 9 bases line up with TRBD2. This CDR3 region has 16 residues. Germline trimming cut 3 bases from V and 1 base from J; bases unmatched to any gene: 5. Germline assignment: CDR1 ENHRY and CDR2 SYGVKD. The CDR3 bases are TGTGCCATCAGTGATTCAGCGGGGGGTCGCACAGATACGCAGTATTTT. Translating gives CAISDSAGGRTDTQYF.

The V and J genes are TRBV5-4 and TRBJ2-7; TRBD1 is a possible D gene (6 bases). Trimming removed 0 bases at V and 6 bases at J, with 16 bases between. The CDR3 is 15 residues long. Germline V gene lookup returns CDR1 SGHNT and CDR2 YYREEE (reference sequence). The CDR3 loop reads CASSLASQGMVEQYF. Here the CDR3 DNA reads TGTGCCAGCAGCTTGGCTAGTCAGGGGATGGTCGAGCAGTACTTC.

The V gene is TRBV5-6, the J gene TRBJ2-7; 8 bases fit TRBD2. The CDR3 length is 15 residues. V gave up 0 bases and J gave up 3 bases; unmatched junction bases: 5. CDR1 and CDR2 (germline): SGHDT, YYEEEE. The CDR3 region has the DNA TGTGCCAGCAGCTTGGCCAGCGGGGGACACTACGAGCAGTACTTC. This sequence encodes CASSLASGGHYEQYF.

The chain is built from TRBV28 and TRBJ2-7, with 11 bases identical to TRBD2. The CDR3 runs 16 residues. The germline CDR1 and CDR2 sequences are MDHEN and SYDVKM. The V gene end was trimmed by 3 bases and the J gene end by 4 bases; junction bases not matched to a gene: 8. CDR3 region: CASSLVGTSGTYEQYF. The CDR3 DNA reads as TGTGCCAGCAGTTTGGTCGGGACTAGCGGAACTTACGAGCAGTACTTC.

The chain employs TRBV18 and TRBJ2-2; D gene uncertain. The CDR3 consists of 13 residues. CDR1 is KGHSH, CDR2 LQKENI, per germline. The V gene lost 3 bases and the J gene lost 5 bases, with 7 bases spanning the gap. The chain's CDR3 is CASSPLETGELFF. The CDR3 bases are TGTGCCAGCTCACCGCTGGAGACCGGGGAGCTGTTTTTT.

This sequence joins TRBV19 and TRBJ2-5; perhaps TRBD2 as D (5 bases). Trimming cost V 10 bases and J 2 bases, with 20 bases left between them. CDR3 length: 15 residues. Per germline, CDR1 LNHDA and CDR2 SQIVND (reference sequence). The CDR3 nucleotides read TGTGCCAACTTCCCAAGGACTCCTCAGCAAGAGACCCAGTACTTC. Residues: CANFPRTPQQETQYF.

The J gene is TRBJ2-1, the V gene TRBV5-4; possibly TRBD1 or TRBD2 for D (5 bases each). The CDR3 runs 17 residues. V gave up 4 bases and J gave up 3 bases, with 20 bases separating them. Germline loops: CDR1 SGHNT, CDR2 YYREEE (reference sequence). CDR3 loop: CASSAVGGYGGYNEQFF. CDR3 DNA sequence: TGTGCCAGCAGCGCTGTTGGGGGTTATGGGGGCTACAATGAGCAGTTCTTC.

V usage is TRBV5-4 and J usage is TRBJ2-3; no clear D. Germline CDR1 reads SGHNT; CDR2 reads YYREEE (reference sequence). Between the trimmed V and J ends, which lost 7 bases and 0 bases, there was a span of 6 bases. The CDR3 is 12 amino acids. This chain's CDR3 is CASEPSTDTQYF. CDR3 DNA sequence: TGTGCCAGCGAGCCGAGCACAGATACGCAGTATTTT.

This CDR3 reads CASSPGHATDTQYF. Here the CDR3 DNA reads TGTGCCAGCAGCCCGGGACATGCCACAGATACGCAGTATTTT. The rearrangement uses TRBV11-3 and TRBJ2-3; D might be TRBD1 (6 bases). Trimming stripped 5 bases from V and 2 bases from J, with 11 bases between. Germline CDR1 is SGHNT and CDR2 is YENEEA. CDR3 length: 14 residues. Complete variable domain (other parts from reference TRBV11-3 and TRBJ2-3): EAGVVQSPRYKIIEKKQPVAFWCNPISGHNTLYWYLQNLGQGPELLIRYENEEAVDDSQLPKDRFSAERLKGVDSTLKIQPAELGDSAVYLCASSPGHATDTQYFGPGTRLTVL.

The rearrangement links TRBV18 to TRBJ1-4; D is undetermined. The V and J ends lost 2 bases and 4 bases respectively, with 11 bases between them. CDR1 is KGHSH and CDR2 is LQKENI in the germline V gene. This CDR3 is 15 amino acids long. CDR3 bases: TGTGCCAGCTCACCATCTGCGGGTCTTAATGAAAAACTGTTTTTT. This sequence encodes CASSPSAGLNEKLFF. Based on the CDR3 plus reference TRBV18 and TRBJ1-4, the full variable domain is NAGVMQNPRHLVRRRGQEARLRCSPMKGHSHVYWYRQLPEEGLKFMVYLQKENIIDESGMPKERFSAEFPKEGPSILRIQQVVRGDSAAYFCASSPSAGLNEKLFFGSGTQLSVL.

The genes are TRBV11-3 and TRBJ1-2, with 7 bases aligning to TRBD1. The CDR3 length is 14 residues. CDR1 and CDR2 from the germline V gene are SGHNT and YENEEA. J gave up 8 bases and V 4 bases, and 10 bases lay outside the gene matches. For the CDR3, the DNA is TGTGCCAGCAGCTCTCGAGGGGGCAGAGAAGGCTACACCTTC. Translated, it gives CASSSRGGREGYTF.

The chain employs TRBV7-9 and TRBJ2-3; TRBD2 might be the D (6 bases). This CDR3 contains 16 residues. V gave up 2 bases and J gave up 3 bases, with 15 bases separating them. CDR1 SEHNR and CDR2 FQNEAQ come from the germline V gene (reference sequence). The CDR3, as DNA: TGTGCCAGCAGCTTAAATCTTCTGCGGGAAACAGATACGCAGTATTTT. This codes for CASSLNLLRETDTQYF. The full variable domain, in which reference TRBV7-9 and TRBJ2-3 provide the parts outside the CDR3, is DTGVSQNPRHKITKRGQNVTFRCDPISEHNRLYWYRQTLGQGPEFLTYFQNEAQLEKSRLLSDRFSAERPKGSFSTLEIQRTEQGDSAMYLCASSLNLLRETDTQYFGPGTRLTVL.

The rearrangement links TRBV2 to TRBJ2-3; TRBD1 agrees at 9 bases. CDR1 is SNHLY and CDR2 is FYNNEI in the germline V gene. After removal of 4 bases from V and 3 bases from J, the junction contained 5 bases not matched to a gene. The CDR3 runs to 15 residues. The CDR3 reads CASSGQGVGTDTQYF. CDR3 in DNA: TGTGCCAGCAGTGGACAGGGGGTAGGGACAGATACGCAGTATTTT.

This chain uses TRBV2 with TRBJ2-7; possibly TRBD1 for D (6 bases). Looked up from germline, CDR1 is SNHLY and CDR2 is FYNNEI. Between the trimmed V and J ends, which lost 1 base and 2 bases, there was a span of 18 bases. The CDR3 length is 17 residues. The CDR3 DNA reads as TGTGCCAGCAGTGAAGATCGAACAGGGTCCTTTGCCTACGAGCAGTACTTC. Residues: CASSEDRTGSFAYEQYF.

This clone was counted once. The CDR3 is CASSLRAATNEKLFF. DNA of the CDR3: TGTGCCAGCAGTTTAAGGGCCGCAACTAATGAAAAACTGTTTTTT. V usage is TRBV27 and J usage is TRBJ1-4; D unclear. The CDR3 has 15 residues. The V gene lost 2 bases and the J gene lost 0 bases, with 7 bases spanning the gap. Germline V gene sequence: CDR1 MNHEY, CDR2 SMNVEV (reference sequence).

J is TRBJ2-7 and V is TRBV13; 7 bases are shared with TRBD2. V shed 8 bases, J shed 0 bases, and the junction held 7 bases outside the gene matches. The CDR3 spans 14 residues. Germline lookup yields CDR1 PRHDT and CDR2 FYEKMQ (reference sequence). Here the CDR3 DNA reads TGTGCCAGCGGGGAGGGAGGGAGCTCCTACGAGCAGTACTTC. It is translated as CASGEGGSSYEQYF.

V usage is TRBV7-9 and J usage is TRBJ2-1, with 13 bases fitting TRBD2. Trimming at V came to 4 bases and at J to 6 bases, leaving 9 bases not matched to a gene. Per the germline V gene, CDR1 is SEHNR and CDR2 is FQNEAQ (reference sequence). The CDR3 runs 17 residues. The CDR3 loop reads CASSSRLAGGLGNEQFF. The CDR3 bases are TGTGCCAGCAGCTCTAGACTAGCGGGAGGTTTGGGCAATGAGCAGTTCTTC.

J is TRBJ2-1 and V is TRBV20-1; D is uncertain. CDR1 is DFQATT, CDR2 SNEGSKA, per germline (reference sequence). Trimming took off 3 bases at V and 7 bases at J, with 4 bases between the two ends. The CDR3 has 10 residues. Written as DNA, the CDR3 is TGCAGTGCTAGCTTTAATGAGCAGTTCTTC. Protein: CSASFNEQFF.

Worth noting for this clone: In the same sample, other DNA sequences code for this CDR3. The V gene is TRBV18, the J gene TRBJ2-3; no clear D gene. Trimming stripped 3 bases from V and 1 base from J, with 2 bases between. CDR3 length: 12 amino acids. Germline values: CDR1 KGHSH, CDR2 LQKENI. CDR3 DNA: TGTGCCAGCTCACCCCGCACAGATACGCAGTATTTT. As protein: CASSPRTDTQYF.

The CDR3 DNA reads TGTGCCACCAGCAGAGCAGCGGCCCAAACAGATACGCAGTATTTT. Its translation is CATSRAAAQTDTQYF. This sequence joins TRBV15 and TRBJ2-3; perhaps TRBD2 as D (5 bases). Germline assignment: CDR1 LNHNV and CDR2 YYDKDF (reference sequence). There are 15 residues in the CDR3. V lost 1 base to trimming and J lost 3 bases, with 11 bases between them.

The V and J genes are TRBV27 and TRBJ1-1, with 10 bases that match TRBD1. The CDR3 covers 16 residues. Germline trimming cut 4 bases from V and 1 base from J; bases unmatched to any gene: 6. Looked up from germline, CDR1 is MNHEY and CDR2 is SMNVEV (reference sequence). The CDR3 protein is CASSSHGTGANTEAFF. CDR3 DNA: TGTGCCAGCAGTTCGCACGGGACAGGGGCGAACACTGAAGCTTTCTTT.

The chain carries TRBV27 and TRBJ2-7; the D gene could be TRBD1 or TRBD2 (5 bases each). The germline V gene has CDR1 MNHEY and CDR2 SMNVEV (reference sequence). This CDR3 is 15 amino acids long. Trimming took 0 bases from V and 4 from J, leaving 13 bases between them. The CDR3 coding sequence is TGTGCCAGCAGTTTATCGGGGACCGTCGTATACGAGCAGTACTTC. Amino acids: CASSLSGTVVYEQYF.

The rearrangement links TRBV9 to TRBJ2-3; TRBD1 matches 9 bases. The CDR3 has 20 amino acids. Trimming at V came to 0 bases and at J to 0 bases, leaving 14 bases not matched to a gene. Germline V CDR1 and CDR2: SGDLS, YYNGEE. Written as DNA, the CDR3 is TGTGCCAGCAGCGTAGAGGGACAGGGAGTTCCGGCACGGAGCACAGATACGCAGTATTTT. Its protein product is CASSVEGQGVPARSTDTQYF.

The chain is built from TRBV11-2 and TRBJ2-7; 8 nucleotides agree with TRBD1. The V segment lost 1 base and the J segment 4 bases; nucleotides outside the gene matches: 12. This CDR3 region has 17 residues. Germline V gene lookup returns CDR1 SGHAT and CDR2 FQNNGV. For the CDR3, the DNA is TGTGCCAGCAGCTTAGCAGGGGGCGGTCAGCCGCCGTACGAGCAGTACTTC. It is translated as CASSLAGGGQPPYEQYF.

The genes are TRBV28 and TRBJ1-3, with a tentative D call TRBD1 (5 bases). V was cut by 6 bases and J by 8 bases, with 17 bases left in between. The CDR3 covers 14 residues. Germline lookup yields CDR1 MDHEN and CDR2 SYDVKM. This CDR3 reads CASRRRAGKDTIYF. CDR3 nucleotide sequence: TGTGCCAGCAGACGGAGGGCAGGGAAAGACACCATATATTTT.